This TCR beta chain was sequenced for a study of blood T cell repertoires in COVID-19. The participants were between about 18 and 90 years old and came from some 23 US areas. Per germline, CDR1 SEHNR and CDR2 FQNEAQ (reference sequence). The ends were cut back, 4 bases at V and 2 bases at J, with 9 bases in the middle. There are 15 residues in the CDR3. Assay used: immunoSEQ multiplex PCR; TCRdb lists only in-frame clones, some missing. The data hold about 140,000 clones, with 84% observed a single time. The clonotype comes from a man aged 40-49 years with acute COVID-19. The chain is built from TRBV7-9 and TRBJ2-6; a possible D gene is TRBD1 (6 bases). Sequencing input: PBMCs or T cells enriched from blood (not recorded which). The CDR3 bases are TGTGCCAGCAGCTCCACAGGGACTGGGGCCAACGTCCTGACTTTC. Amino acids: CASSSTGTGANVLTF.